The 16 T cell receptor beta chains below all came from one sample that was sequenced in a study of cytomegalovirus exposure and HLA in healthy donors (dated by TCRdb to the late 2010s). Library preparation used the immunoSEQ multiplex PCR assay. The multiplex PCR relied on a mix of 60 forward primers for TCR Vbeta segments and 13 reverse primers for TCR Jbeta segments. TCRdb's version of the immuneACCESS table is confined to in-frame rearrangements and falls short of the full clone set. An unresolved V gene accounts for under half of the shortfall where checked; the remainder is of unknown origin. This sample gives 140,000 to 150,000 clones in total; around 80% of them show up just once. The ten largest clones take up around 8.8% of the sample. Sequencing was done on a sample of PBMCs. These receptor sequences come from an older woman in good health and CMV-seropositive.

V is TRBV5-1 and J is TRBJ1-1; D may be TRBD1 (6 bases). This CDR3 has 13 amino acids. The germline gives CDR1 SGHRS, CDR2 YFSETQ. Between the trimmed V and J ends, which lost 1 base and 6 bases, there was a span of 10 bases. The CDR3 DNA reads TGCGCCAGCAGCTTGACAGGGCACGCTGAAGCTTTCTTT. It specifies CASSLTGHAEAFF.

The rearrangement joins TRBV5-4 to TRBJ2-1; 13 positions agree with TRBD2. J lost 6 bases, V lost 4 bases, and 4 bases had no gene match. CDR1 is SGHNT and CDR2 is YYREEE in the germline V gene (reference sequence). CDR3 length: 15 amino acids. CDR3 amino acids: CASSRRLAGGNEQFF. The CDR3 DNA reads as TGTGCCAGCAGCCGCAGACTAGCGGGGGGCAATGAGCAGTTCTTC.

This chain uses TRBV19 with TRBJ1-1, with TRBD1 identical over 9 bases. This CDR3 region has 14 residues. The germline V gene has CDR1 LNHDA and CDR2 SQIVND (reference sequence). The V segment lost 8 bases and the J segment 1 base; nucleotides outside the gene matches: 5. CDR3 protein: CASQTGGWNTEAFF. The CDR3 nucleotides read TGTGCCAGTCAGACAGGGGGGTGGAACACTGAAGCTTTCTTT.

V gene TRBV12-5 combines with J gene TRBJ2-5, with D unclear. Germline lookup yields CDR1 LGHNT and CDR2 FRNRAP. The CDR3 consists of 14 residues. V shed 2 bases and J shed 5 bases, with 12 bases lying between them. CDR3 sequence: CASGLTGILETQYF. CDR3 bases: TGTGCTAGTGGTTTGACGGGTATTCTTGAGACCCAGTACTTC.

The chain carries TRBV7-8 and TRBJ2-1; D is uncertain. From germline, CDR1 is SGHVS and CDR2 FQNEAQ. This CDR3 comprises 15 residues. The V end was cut by 4 bases, the J end by 3 bases, with 13 bases between. The CDR3 spells CASSSQMSIYNEQFF. The CDR3 bases are TGTGCCAGCAGCTCACAGATGAGTATCTACAATGAGCAGTTCTTC.

The gene calls are TRBV29-1 and TRBJ2-3, with 10 bases matching TRBD2. Trimming at V came to 4 bases and at J to 2 bases, leaving 3 bases not matched to a gene. The germline V gene encodes CDR1 SQVTM and CDR2 ANQGSEA. This CDR3 has 14 amino acids. Here the CDR3 reads CSVGLAGVTDTQYF. CDR3 DNA: TGCAGCGTTGGGCTAGCGGGAGTCACAGATACGCAGTATTTT.

V is TRBV27 and J is TRBJ2-5, with D tentatively TRBD2 (6 bases). Per the germline V gene, CDR1 is MNHEY and CDR2 is SMNVEV (reference sequence). V gave up 3 bases and J gave up 4 bases, with 9 bases separating them. The CDR3 runs to 13 residues. In DNA form, the CDR3 reads TGTGCCAGCAGTTTTCGGAGGGGAGAGACCCAGTACTTC. As protein: CASSFRRGETQYF.

This clone was detected once. The junction departs from germline at one end; a sequencing error may be responsible. V and J are TRBV28 and TRBJ2-1; perhaps TRBD2 as D (5 bases). Germline V gene lookup returns CDR1 MDHEN and CDR2 SYDVKM. This CDR3 contains 14 residues. The CDR3 here is CASSFSAHYDEQFF. DNA of the CDR3: TGTGCCAGCAGTTTTAGCGCTCACTACGATGAGCAGTTCTTC.

A single count supports this clone. The rearrangement uses TRBV27 and TRBJ1-2; D ambiguous. The CDR3 is made up of 13 amino acids. Between the trimmed V and J ends, which lost 6 bases and 8 bases, there was a span of 16 bases. Looked up from germline, CDR1 is MNHEY and CDR2 is SMNVEV (reference sequence). DNA of the CDR3: TGTGCCAGCAGGTTAGCGGGGATAGGCGGCTACACCTTC. Translation: CASRLAGIGGYTF.

This chain links TRBV28 with TRBJ1-2, with unresolved D. This CDR3 is 13 amino acids long. Germline V CDR1 and CDR2: MDHEN, SYDVKM. V dropped 6 bases and J dropped 8 bases, with 16 bases sitting between them. CDR3 coding DNA: TGTGCCAGCAGCCCCGACCCACAGATCGGCTACACCTTC. Amino acids: CASSPDPQIGYTF.

The chain combines TRBV6-5 with TRBJ2-2, with D perhaps TRBD1 (5 bases). CDR1 is MNHEY, CDR2 SVGAGI, per germline. Deletions cut 6 bases from V and 5 bases from J, with 10 bases between. This CDR3 spans 13 amino acids. CDR3 in amino acids: CASSPRVTGELFF. The CDR3 bases are TGTGCCAGCAGCCCCAGGGTAACCGGGGAGCTGTTTTTT.

The chain employs TRBV6-5 and TRBJ2-7; 7 bases map to TRBD1. The CDR3 is 12 amino acids. Germline V gene data show CDR1 as MNHEY and CDR2 as SVGAGI. J was trimmed by 12 bases and V by 6 bases; bases with no gene match: 11. Here the CDR3 reads CASSRTGESVYF. CDR3 in DNA: TGTGCCAGCAGCCGCACAGGGGAAAGTGTGTACTTC.

V and J are TRBV5-1 and TRBJ2-5; unclear D gene. Germline CDR1 SGHRS, CDR2 YFSETQ. This CDR3 is built from 14 residues. The V end lost 0 bases, the J end lost 1 base, and 7 bases lay between the germline ends. The DNA for the CDR3 is TGCGCCAGCAGCTTGGACTGGTTCCAAGAGACCCAGTACTTC. It encodes CASSLDWFQETQYF.

This rearrangement joins TRBV7-9 to TRBJ2-3; 8 bases match TRBD1. V shed 5 bases, J shed 4 bases, and the junction held 2 bases outside the gene matches. CDR1 SEHNR and CDR2 FQNEAQ come from the germline V gene (reference sequence). There are 13 residues in the CDR3. In DNA, the CDR3 is TGTGCCAGCAGCAAACAGGGGGCAGATACGCAGTATTTT. Protein sequence: CASSKQGADTQYF.

Concerning this clone: Other DNA sequences within the sample encode an identical CDR3. The chain has TRBV30 and TRBJ1-1; 10 bases line up with TRBD1. Trimming removed 4 bases from V and 4 bases from J; junction bases left unmatched: 3. This CDR3 has 13 residues. CDR1 and CDR2 (germline): GTSNPN, SVGIG (reference sequence). CDR3 region: CAWTGTGVTEAFF. CDR3 coding DNA: TGTGCCTGGACCGGGACAGGGGTCACTGAAGCTTTCTTT.

V and J are TRBV6-1 and TRBJ2-5; 7 nucleotides agree with TRBD2. Germline CDR1 and CDR2: MNHNS and SASEGT. The ends lost 4 bases at V and 4 bases at J; junction bases unmatched: 6. There are 14 residues in the CDR3. Written as DNA, the CDR3 is TGTGCCAGCAGTGGGAGCATAGCGGGAGAGACCCAGTACTTC. Translated, it gives CASSGSIAGETQYF.